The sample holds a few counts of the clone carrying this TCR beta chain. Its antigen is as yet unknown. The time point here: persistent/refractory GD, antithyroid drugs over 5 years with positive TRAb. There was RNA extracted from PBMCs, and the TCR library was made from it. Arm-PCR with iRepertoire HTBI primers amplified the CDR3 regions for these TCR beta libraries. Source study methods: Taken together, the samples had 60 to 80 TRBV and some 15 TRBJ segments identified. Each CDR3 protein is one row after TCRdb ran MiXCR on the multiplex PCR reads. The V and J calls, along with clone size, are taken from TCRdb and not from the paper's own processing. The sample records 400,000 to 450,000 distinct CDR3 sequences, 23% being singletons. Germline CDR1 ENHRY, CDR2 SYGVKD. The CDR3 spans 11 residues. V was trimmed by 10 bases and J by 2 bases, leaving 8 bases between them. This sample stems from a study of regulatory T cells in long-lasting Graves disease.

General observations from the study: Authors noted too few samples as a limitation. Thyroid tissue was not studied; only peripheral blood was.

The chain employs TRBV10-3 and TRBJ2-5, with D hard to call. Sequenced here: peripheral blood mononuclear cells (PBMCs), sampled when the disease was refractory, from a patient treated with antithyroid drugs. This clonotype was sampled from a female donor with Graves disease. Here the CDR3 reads CATRAQETQYF. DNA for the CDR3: TGTGCCACCCGGGCTCAAGAGACCCAGTACTTC.